This T cell receptor (beta chain) was captured in a study of cytomegalovirus exposure and HLA in healthy donors. Study-level points and caveats: HLA alleles showed associations with approximately 15,000 TCR beta sequences in a later analysis, at a 0.05 false discovery rate.

A remark on this clone: The antigen is unknown.

Though nominally healthy at sampling, donors likely had unrecorded immune exposures. The PCR ran on 60 Vbeta and 13 Jbeta primers. Profiled with immunoSEQ multiplex PCR; TCRdb holds only in-frame clones, not every one. The data show 200,000 or so clones, about 81% seen once. The CDR3 has 14 residues. CDR1 and CDR2 from the germline V gene are SGHRS and YFSETQ. The ends were cut back, 4 bases at V and 4 bases at J, with 14 bases in the middle. Sequenced sample: PBMCs. The rearrangement joins TRBV5-1 to TRBJ1-1, with no clear D. The source is a woman between 50 and 59 years old in good health and CMV-seropositive. The CDR3 nucleotides read TGCGCCAGCAGCCCCTTCCTATCGGGCACTGAAGCTTTCTTT. Protein: CASSPFLSGTEAFF.